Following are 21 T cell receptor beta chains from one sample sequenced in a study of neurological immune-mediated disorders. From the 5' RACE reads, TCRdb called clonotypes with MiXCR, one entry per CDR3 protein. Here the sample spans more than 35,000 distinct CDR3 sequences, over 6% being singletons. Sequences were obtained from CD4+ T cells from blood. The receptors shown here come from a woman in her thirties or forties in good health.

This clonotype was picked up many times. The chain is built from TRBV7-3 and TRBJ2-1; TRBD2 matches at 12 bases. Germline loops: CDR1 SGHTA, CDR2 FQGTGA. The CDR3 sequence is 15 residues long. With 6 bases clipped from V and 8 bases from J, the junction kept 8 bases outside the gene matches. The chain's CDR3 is CASRRASGRADEQFF. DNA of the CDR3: TGTGCCAGCAGACGAGCTAGCGGGAGGGCAGATGAGCAGTTCTTC.

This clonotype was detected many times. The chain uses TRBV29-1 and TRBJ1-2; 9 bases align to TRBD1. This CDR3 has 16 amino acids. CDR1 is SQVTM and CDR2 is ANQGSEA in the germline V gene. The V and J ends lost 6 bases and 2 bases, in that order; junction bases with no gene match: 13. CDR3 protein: CSVEGQGTPSNYGYTF. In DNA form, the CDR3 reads TGCAGCGTGGAGGGACAGGGCACGCCGTCCAACTATGGCTACACCTTC.

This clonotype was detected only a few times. The CDR3 here is CASSPYGTGGDTQYF. The CDR3 DNA follows: TGTGCCAGCTCACCATACGGGACAGGCGGCGATACGCAGTATTTT. The chain carries TRBV18 and TRBJ2-3, with 8 positions matching TRBD1. Germline V gene data show CDR1 as KGHSH and CDR2 as LQKENI. Trimming at V came to 2 bases and at J to 6 bases, leaving 7 bases not matched to a gene. The CDR3 extends over 15 amino acids.

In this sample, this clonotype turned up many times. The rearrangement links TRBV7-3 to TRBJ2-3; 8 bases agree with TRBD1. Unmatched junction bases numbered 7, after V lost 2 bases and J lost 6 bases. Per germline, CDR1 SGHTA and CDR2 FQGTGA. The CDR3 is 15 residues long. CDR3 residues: CASSLGQGGSDTQYF. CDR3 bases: TGTGCCAGCAGCTTAGGACAGGGAGGTTCGGATACGCAGTATTTT.

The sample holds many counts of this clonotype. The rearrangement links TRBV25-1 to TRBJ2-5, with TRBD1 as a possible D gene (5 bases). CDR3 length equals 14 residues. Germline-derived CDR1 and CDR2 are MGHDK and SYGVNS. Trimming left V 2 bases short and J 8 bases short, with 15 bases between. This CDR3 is CASSENPGIATQYF. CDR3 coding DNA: TGTGCCAGCAGTGAAAACCCAGGGATTGCAACCCAGTACTTC. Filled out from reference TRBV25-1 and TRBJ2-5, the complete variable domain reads EADIYQTPRYLVIGTGKKITLECSQTMGHDKMYWYQQDPGMELHLIHYSYGVNSTEKGDLSSESTVSRIRTEHFPLTLESARPSHTSQYLCASSENPGIATQYFGPGTRLLVL.

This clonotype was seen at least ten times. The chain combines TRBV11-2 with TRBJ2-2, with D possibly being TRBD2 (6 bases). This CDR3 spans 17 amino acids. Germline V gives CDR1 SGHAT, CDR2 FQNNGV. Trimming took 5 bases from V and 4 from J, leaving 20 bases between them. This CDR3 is CASSRMGPSAPTGELFF. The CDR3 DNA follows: TGTGCCAGCAGCCGTATGGGCCCTAGCGCCCCCACCGGGGAGCTGTTTTTT.

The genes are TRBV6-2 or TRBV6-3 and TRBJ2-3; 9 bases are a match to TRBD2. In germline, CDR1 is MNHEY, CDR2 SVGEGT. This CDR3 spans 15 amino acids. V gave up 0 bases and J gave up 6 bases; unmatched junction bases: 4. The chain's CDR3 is CASSYSREGLDTQYF. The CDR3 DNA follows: TGTGCCAGCAGTTACTCGCGGGAGGGCCTGGATACGCAGTATTTT.

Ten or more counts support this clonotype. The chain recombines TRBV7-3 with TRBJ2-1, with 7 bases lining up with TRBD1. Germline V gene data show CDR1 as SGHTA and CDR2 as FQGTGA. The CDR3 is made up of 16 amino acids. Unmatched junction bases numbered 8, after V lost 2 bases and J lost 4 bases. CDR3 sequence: CASSLVGGPNYNEQFF. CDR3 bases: TGTGCCAGCAGCTTAGTAGGGGGCCCCAATTACAATGAGCAGTTCTTC.

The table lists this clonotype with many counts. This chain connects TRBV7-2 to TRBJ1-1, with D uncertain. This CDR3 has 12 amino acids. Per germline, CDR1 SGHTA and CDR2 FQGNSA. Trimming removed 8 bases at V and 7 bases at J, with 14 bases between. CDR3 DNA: TGTGCCAGCCGCGGGTTCGAGGATGAAGCTTTCTTT. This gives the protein CASRGFEDEAFF.

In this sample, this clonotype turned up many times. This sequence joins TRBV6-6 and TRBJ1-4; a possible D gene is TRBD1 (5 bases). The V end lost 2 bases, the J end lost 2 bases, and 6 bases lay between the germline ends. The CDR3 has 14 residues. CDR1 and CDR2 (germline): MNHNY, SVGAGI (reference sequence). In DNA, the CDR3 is TGTGCCAGCAGTTACCGGGGGACTAATGAAAAACTGTTTTTT. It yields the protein CASSYRGTNEKLFF.

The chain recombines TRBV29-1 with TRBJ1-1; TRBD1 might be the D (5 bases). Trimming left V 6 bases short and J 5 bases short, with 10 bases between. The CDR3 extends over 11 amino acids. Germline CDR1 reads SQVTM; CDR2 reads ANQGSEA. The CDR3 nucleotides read TGCAGCGTACCAGGGAGTACTGAAGCTTTCTTT. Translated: CSVPGSTEAFF.

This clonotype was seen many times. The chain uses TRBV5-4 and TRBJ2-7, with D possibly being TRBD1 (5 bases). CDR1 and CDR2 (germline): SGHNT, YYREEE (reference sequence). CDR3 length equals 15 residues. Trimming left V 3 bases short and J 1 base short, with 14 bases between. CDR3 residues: CASSSEGAKSYEQYF. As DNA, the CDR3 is TGTGCCAGCAGCTCCGAAGGGGCTAAATCCTACGAGCAGTACTTC.

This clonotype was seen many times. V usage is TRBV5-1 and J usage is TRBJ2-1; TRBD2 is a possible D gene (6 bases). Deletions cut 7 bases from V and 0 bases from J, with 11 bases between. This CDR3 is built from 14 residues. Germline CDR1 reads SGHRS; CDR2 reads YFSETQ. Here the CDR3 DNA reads TGCGCCAGCGGAAAAGCGGGCTCCTACAATGAGCAGTTCTTC. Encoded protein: CASGKAGSYNEQFF.

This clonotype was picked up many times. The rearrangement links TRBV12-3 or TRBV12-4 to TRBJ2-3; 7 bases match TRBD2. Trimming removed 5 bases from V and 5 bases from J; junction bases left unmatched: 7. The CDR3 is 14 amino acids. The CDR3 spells CASSAEGLQDTQYF. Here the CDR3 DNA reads TGTGCCAGCAGTGCTGAGGGACTACAAGATACGCAGTATTTT.

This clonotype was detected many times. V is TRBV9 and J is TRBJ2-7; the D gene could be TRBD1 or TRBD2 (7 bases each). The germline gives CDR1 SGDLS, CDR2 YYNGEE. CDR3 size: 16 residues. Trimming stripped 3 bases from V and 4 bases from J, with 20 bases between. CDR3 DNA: TGTGCCAGCAGCGGACAAGGAGGCGGGGGACAGTACGAGCAGTACTTC. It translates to CASSGQGGGGQYEQYF.

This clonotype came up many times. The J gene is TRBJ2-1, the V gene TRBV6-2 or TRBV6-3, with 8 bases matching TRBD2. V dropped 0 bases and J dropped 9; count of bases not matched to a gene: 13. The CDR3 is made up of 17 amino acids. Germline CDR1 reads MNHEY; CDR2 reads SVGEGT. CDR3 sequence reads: CASSYSPLAGRATEQFF. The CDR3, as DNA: TGTGCCAGCAGTTACTCCCCACTGGCCGGGAGGGCCACTGAGCAGTTCTTC.

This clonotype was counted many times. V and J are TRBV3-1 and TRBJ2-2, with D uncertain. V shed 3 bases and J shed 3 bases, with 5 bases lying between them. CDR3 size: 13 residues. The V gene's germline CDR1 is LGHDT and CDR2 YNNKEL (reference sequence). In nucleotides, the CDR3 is TGTGCCAGCAGCCACCCGGACACCGGGGAGCTGTTTTTT. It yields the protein CASSHPDTGELFF.

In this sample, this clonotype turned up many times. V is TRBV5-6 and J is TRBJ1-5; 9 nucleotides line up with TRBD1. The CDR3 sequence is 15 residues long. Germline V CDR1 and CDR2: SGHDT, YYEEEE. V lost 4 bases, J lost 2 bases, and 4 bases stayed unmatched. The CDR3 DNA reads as TGTGCCAGCAGCCAAACAGGGGGCGGCAATCAGCCCCAGCATTTT. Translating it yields CASSQTGGGNQPQHF. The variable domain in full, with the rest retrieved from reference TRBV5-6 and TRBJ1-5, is DAGVTQSPTHLIKTRGQQVTLRCSPKSGHDTVSWYQQALGQGPQFIFQYYEEEERQRGNFPDRFSGHQFPNYSSELNVNALLLGDSALYLCASSQTGGGNQPQHFGDGTRLSIL.

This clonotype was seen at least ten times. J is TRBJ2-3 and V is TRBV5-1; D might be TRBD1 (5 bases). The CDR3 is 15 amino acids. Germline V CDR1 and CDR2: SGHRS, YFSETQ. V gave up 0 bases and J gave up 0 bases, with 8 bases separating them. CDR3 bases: TGCGCCAGCAGCTTGGAGGGGATTAGCACAGATACGCAGTATTTT. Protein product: CASSLEGISTDTQYF.

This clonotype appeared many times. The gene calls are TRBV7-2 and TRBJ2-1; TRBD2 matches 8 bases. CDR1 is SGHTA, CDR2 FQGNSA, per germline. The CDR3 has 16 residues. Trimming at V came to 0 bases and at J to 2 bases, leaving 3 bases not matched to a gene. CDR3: CASSLAGRVPYNEQFF. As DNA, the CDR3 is TGTGCCAGCAGCTTAGCCGGGAGGGTCCCCTACAATGAGCAGTTCTTC.

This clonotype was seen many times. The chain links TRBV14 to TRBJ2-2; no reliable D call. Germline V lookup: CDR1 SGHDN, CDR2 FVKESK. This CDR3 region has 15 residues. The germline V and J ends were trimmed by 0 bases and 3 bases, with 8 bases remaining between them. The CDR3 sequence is CASSQEVGHTGELFF. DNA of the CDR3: TGTGCCAGCAGCCAAGAGGTGGGCCACACCGGGGAGCTGTTTTTT.